The subject of this entry is one TCR beta chain. Its antigen is unidentified. Generated by immunoSEQ multiplex PCR, the TCRdb table keeps only in-frame clones and is missing some. Of about 85,000 clones in the sample, approximately 86% are singletons; the top ten hold just under 2%. This specimen comes from a study of OX40 agonist ivuxolimab in advanced cancers. Turning to the study itself: An agonistic anti-OX40 (CD134) antibody, ivuxolimab, was used to treat the patients. The study enrolled dose-escalation patients with hepatocellular carcinoma, melanoma, renal cell or head and neck cancer. Findings and caveats of the study: The expanded peripheral T cells' antigen specificity was not determined. Clones of CD4+ and CD8+ blood T cells grew by week 6 at doses of 0.1 to 3.0 mg/kg.

This CDR3 contains 15 residues. V lost 1 base, J lost 4 bases, and 12 bases lay in between. The V gene's germline CDR1 is SGHRS and CDR2 YFSETQ. The gene calls are TRBV5-1 and TRBJ1-3; a possible D gene is TRBD1 (5 bases). The sample was CD4+ or CD8+ T cells sorted from blood, taken in a trial of the OX40 agonist ivuxolimab. The receptor was derived from an adult with an advanced solid tumor such as melanoma, head and neck, liver or kidney cancer. The CDR3 coding sequence is TGCGCCAGCAGCTTGCAGGGCAGCGAAGGAAACACCATATATTTT. Encoded protein: CASSLQGSEGNTIYF.